The 23 T cell receptor beta chains below come from one sample, sequenced in a study of OX40 agonist ivuxolimab in advanced cancers. The method was immunoSEQ multiplex PCR; TCRdb's version includes in-frame clones alone and lacks a portion of them. The sample includes roughly 28,000 clones, less than 85% of them seen just once. Source: CD4+ or CD8+ T cells sorted from blood, taken in a trial of the OX40 agonist ivuxolimab. These receptors were taken from an adult with an advanced solid tumor such as melanoma, head and neck, liver or kidney cancer.

The CDR3 nucleotides are TGTGCCAGCAGCCCTAGAGGGCAGACATCCGGCACAGATACGCAGTATTTT. It is translated as CASSPRGQTSGTDTQYF. The V call is TRBV14, the J call TRBJ2-3; D perhaps matches TRBD2 (5 bases). This CDR3 contains 17 residues. Germline V CDR1 and CDR2: SGHDN, FVKESK. With 4 bases removed from V and 1 base from J, the gap between germline ends came to 18 bases.

V gene TRBV9 combines with J gene TRBJ2-7; D call uncertain. With 3 bases removed from V and 3 bases from J, the gap between germline ends came to 16 bases. The CDR3 is made up of 15 amino acids. Germline-derived CDR1 and CDR2 are SGDLS and YYNGEE. CDR3 nucleotide sequence: TGTGCCAGCAGCGCTTCGGCAGGAGACTTCTACGAGCAGTACTTC. Encoded protein: CASSASAGDFYEQYF.

This clone was observed a handful of times. The J gene is TRBJ1-5, the V gene TRBV6-6, with TRBD1 as a possible D gene (5 bases). The CDR3 sequence is 16 residues long. The germline V gene encodes CDR1 MNHNY and CDR2 SVGAGI (reference sequence). Trimming shortened V by 1 base and J by 5 bases, and 15 bases separated the two germline ends. The CDR3 sequence: CASSYYPGKVDQPQHF. The CDR3 nucleotides read TGTGCCAGCAGTTACTACCCAGGGAAAGTCGATCAGCCCCAGCATTTT.

The gene calls are TRBV4-1 and TRBJ2-5, with D perhaps being TRBD1 or TRBD2 (5 bases each). Germline loops: CDR1 MGHRA, CDR2 YSYEKL. The CDR3 consists of 15 residues. V lost 4 bases and J 1 base, leaving 13 bases between the germline ends. CDR3 sequence (DNA): TGCGCCAGCAGCCCATCTCCGGGACGCCAAGAGACCCAGTACTTC. Translating gives CASSPSPGRQETQYF.

The rearrangement uses TRBV5-6 and TRBJ1-4; weak D call: TRBD1 (5 bases). The V and J ends lost 3 bases and 5 bases respectively, with 14 bases between them. The length of the CDR3 is 15 residues. Germline lookup yields CDR1 SGHDT and CDR2 YYEEEE. The DNA of the CDR3 is TGTGCCAGCAGCTACCAAGGGGATTACAATGAAAAACTGTTTTTT. This sequence encodes CASSYQGDYNEKLFF.

The chain joins TRBV7-3 to TRBJ2-1, with 10 bases identical to TRBD2. The CDR3 is 15 amino acids. V lost 6 bases and J lost 0; bases outside the gene matches: 2. Germline V gene lookup returns CDR1 SGHTA and CDR2 FQGTGA. CDR3 sequence (DNA): TGTGCCAGCAGTCCTAGCGGGAGCTCCTACAATGAGCAGTTCTTC. Its protein product is CASSPSGSSYNEQFF.

The V gene is TRBV7-3, the J gene TRBJ2-5; 10 bases are a match to TRBD2. Per the germline V gene, CDR1 is SGHTA and CDR2 is FQGTGA. This CDR3 spans 15 amino acids. The junction had 5 bases not matched to a gene; V was cut back by 7 bases and J by 0 bases. CDR3 coding DNA: TGTGCCAGCACCCCTAGCGGGGGAGACCAAGAGACCCAGTACTTC. It translates to CASTPSGGDQETQYF.

This chain connects TRBV27 to TRBJ2-2, with 8 bases aligning to TRBD1. Germline CDR1 is MNHEY and CDR2 is SMNVEV (reference sequence). There are 15 residues in the CDR3. V lost 3 bases and J lost 4; bases outside the gene matches: 4. In nucleotides, the CDR3 is TGTGCCAGCAGTTTTTACCAGGGGGCCACCGGGGAGCTGTTTTTT. As protein: CASSFYQGATGELFF.

V usage is TRBV2 and J usage is TRBJ2-3; D is possibly TRBD1 or TRBD2 (6 bases each). CDR3 length equals 14 residues. Trimming removed 7 bases from V and 0 bases from J, with 11 bases in between. Germline CDR1 is SNHLY and CDR2 is FYNNEI. The CDR3 reads CASKGGLSTDTQYF. The DNA of the CDR3 is TGTGCCAGCAAGGGGGGTCTTAGCACAGATACGCAGTATTTT.

This clone was detected a few times. This sequence joins TRBV27 and TRBJ2-3, with D possibly being TRBD2 (6 bases). V was shortened by 5 bases and J by 4 bases, with 13 bases between the two germline ends. This CDR3 region has 14 residues. Germline values: CDR1 MNHEY, CDR2 SMNVEV (reference sequence). The CDR3 spells CASSPGEVPDTQYF. In nucleotides, the CDR3 is TGTGCCAGCAGTCCGGGGGAGGTACCAGATACGCAGTATTTT.

This clone was detected only a few times. This chain uses TRBV27 with TRBJ1-5; weak D call: TRBD1 (5 bases). The CDR3 is made up of 16 amino acids. CDR1 and CDR2 from the germline V gene are MNHEY and SMNVEV (reference sequence). Trimming took 4 bases from V and 0 from J, leaving 13 bases between them. The DNA for the CDR3 is TGTGCCAGCAGTTCCTCGTGGGGGGATAGCAATCAGCCCCAGCATTTT. The encoded protein is CASSSSWGDSNQPQHF.

This chain connects TRBV5-6 to TRBJ2-2; tentatively, D is TRBD1 or TRBD2 (5 bases each). CDR3 size: 14 residues. CDR1 and CDR2 (germline): SGHDT, YYEEEE. Deletions cut 4 bases from V and 6 bases from J, with 13 bases between. CDR3 DNA sequence: TGTGCCAGCAGCGGGGCTTACGGGGCCGGGGAGCTGTTTTTT. Its translation is CASSGAYGAGELFF.

Details on this clone: The same CDR3 is also encoded by other DNA sequences in this sample. The CDR3 DNA is TGTGCCAGCAGCTTGGACAGGGTAAACTATGGCTACACCTTC. It codes for CASSLDRVNYGYTF. This chain links TRBV5-8 with TRBJ1-2, with a tentative D call TRBD1 (6 bases). Germline-derived CDR1 and CDR2 are SGHTS and YDEGEE. This CDR3 is built from 14 residues. The V gene lost 0 bases and the J gene lost 2 bases, with 8 bases spanning the gap.

Regarding this clone: This specimen includes other DNA sequences encoding the same CDR3. This chain joins TRBV30 and TRBJ1-2; D gene uncertain. Germline assignment: CDR1 GTSNPN and CDR2 SVGIG (reference sequence). This CDR3 is built from 10 residues. V dropped 3 bases and J dropped 5 bases, with 4 bases sitting between them. CDR3 amino acids: CAWSGYGYTF. The CDR3 region has the DNA TGTGCCTGGAGCGGGTATGGCTACACCTTC.

The chain joins TRBV6-6 to TRBJ2-7; 11 positions match TRBD1. This CDR3 is built from 14 residues. V lost 7 bases to trimming and J lost 5 bases; unmatched junction nucleotides: 7. The germline V gene has CDR1 MNHNY and CDR2 SVGAGI (reference sequence). The CDR3 here is CASTQGTGGHEQYF. The CDR3 DNA reads TGTGCCAGCACCCAGGGGACAGGGGGTCACGAGCAGTACTTC.

This clone was seen only once. The chain links TRBV25-1 to TRBJ2-2, with 8 bases matching TRBD1. V dropped 3 bases and J dropped 7; count of bases not matched to a gene: 10. This CDR3 has 16 amino acids. Germline lookup yields CDR1 MGHDK and CDR2 SYGVNS. CDR3 coding DNA: TGTGCCAGCAGTGACTCCAGGGGGCGCTTCAGCGGGGAGCTGTTTTTT. This sequence encodes CASSDSRGRFSGELFF.

The rearrangement joins TRBV9 to TRBJ2-1; 15 bases agree with TRBD2. Losses at the gene ends were 0 bases for V and 6 bases for J; bases not matched to a gene: 10. The CDR3 has 19 residues. Germline lookup yields CDR1 SGDLS and CDR2 YYNGEE. The CDR3 sequence: CASSVAGLAGGSWVNEQFF. The CDR3 coding sequence is TGTGCCAGCAGCGTAGCGGGACTAGCGGGGGGAAGTTGGGTCAATGAGCAGTTCTTC.

The rearrangement joins TRBV2 to TRBJ1-1; 9 bases are shared with TRBD1. The germline gives CDR1 SNHLY, CDR2 FYNNEI. V dropped 6 bases and J dropped 3; count of bases not matched to a gene: 17. This CDR3 comprises 18 residues. The CDR3 sequence is CASRRRGQGRGLDTEAFF. As DNA, the CDR3 is TGTGCCAGCAGACGCCGGGGACAGGGAAGGGGGCTGGACACTGAAGCTTTCTTT. Full variable domain (missing parts from reference TRBV2 and TRBJ1-1): EPEVTQTPSHQVTQMGQEVILRCVPISNHLYFYWYRQILGQKVEFLVSFYNNEISEKSEIFDDQFSVERPDGSNFTLKIRSTKLEDSAMYFCASRRRGQGRGLDTEAFFGQGTRLTVV.

This clone was seen only once. The chain employs TRBV4-1 and TRBJ2-5; D is uncertain. Germline CDR1 and CDR2: MGHRA and YSYEKL. V shed 0 bases and J shed 2 bases, with 10 bases lying between them. The CDR3 is 15 amino acids. As DNA, the CDR3 is TGCGCCAGCAGCCAAGATATAACTCCTCAAGAGACCCAGTACTTC. This sequence encodes CASSQDITPQETQYF.

J is TRBJ2-5 and V is TRBV9, with D perhaps TRBD1 (6 bases). CDR1 and CDR2 from the germline V gene are SGDLS and YYNGEE. V shed 0 bases and J shed 4 bases, with 10 bases lying between them. CDR3 length: 14 amino acids. The CDR3 reads CASSVAGAGETQYF. CDR3 sequence (DNA): TGTGCCAGCAGCGTAGCAGGGGCTGGAGAGACCCAGTACTTC.

The rearrangement links TRBV27 to TRBJ2-1; D uncertain. Trimming pared 0 bases from V and 0 bases from J, leaving 12 bases between. The germline V gene has CDR1 MNHEY and CDR2 SMNVEV (reference sequence). This CDR3 has 17 residues. The CDR3 region has the DNA TGTGCCAGCAGTTTATCGGGGTTAGCTGGCTCCTACAATGAGCAGTTCTTC. Translation gives CASSLSGLAGSYNEQFF.

Concerning this clone itself: At the DNA level, this CDR3 is encoded by other sequences in the same sample as well. The chain couples TRBV5-8 to TRBJ1-2; D remains ambiguous. The CDR3 is 14 amino acids. Trimming took 0 bases from V and 2 from J, leaving 8 bases between them. Germline assignment: CDR1 SGHTS and CDR2 YDEGEE. CDR3 coding DNA: TGTGCCAGCAGCTTGGATAGGGTGAACTATGGCTACACCTTC. This encodes CASSLDRVNYGYTF. Filled out from reference TRBV5-8 and TRBJ1-2, the complete variable domain reads EAGVTQSPTHLIKTRGQQATLRCSPISGHTSVYWYQQALGLGLQFLLWYDEGEERNRGNFPPRFSGRQFPNYSSELNVNALELEDSALYLCASSLDRVNYGYTFGSGTRLTVV.

The V and J genes are TRBV9 and TRBJ2-7; no definite D call. Germline V gives CDR1 SGDLS, CDR2 YYNGEE. With 0 bases removed from V and 0 bases from J, the gap between germline ends came to 7 bases. This CDR3 spans 14 amino acids. The CDR3 nucleotides read TGTGCCAGCAGCGTAGGTGGGGACTCCTACGAGCAGTACTTC. Translating gives CASSVGGDSYEQYF.